These 18 T cell receptor beta chains were sequenced from one sample in a study of OX40 agonist ivuxolimab in advanced cancers. Profiled with immunoSEQ multiplex PCR; TCRdb holds only in-frame clones, not every one. The table lists over 75,000 clones, approximately 91% of them singletons, with 0.33% in the top ten. The specimen was CD4+ or CD8+ T cells sorted from blood, collected in a trial of the OX40 agonist ivuxolimab. The receptors were gathered from an adult with an advanced solid tumor such as melanoma, head and neck, liver or kidney cancer.

This clone was seen a single time. This rearrangement joins TRBV15 to TRBJ2-6; 8 positions match TRBD2. Germline-derived CDR1 and CDR2 are LNHNV and YYDKDF (reference sequence). CDR3 length: 17 amino acids. The V and J ends lost 1 base and 2 bases, in that order; junction bases with no gene match: 4. CDR3 sequence: CATSRAPGGAGANVLTF. The CDR3 nucleotides are TGTGCCACCAGCAGAGCCCCGGGAGGGGCTGGGGCCAACGTCCTGACTTTC. Filled out from reference TRBV15 and TRBJ2-6, the complete variable domain reads DAMVIQNPRYQVTQFGKPVTLSCSQTLNHNVMYWYQQKSSQAPKLLFHYYDKDFNNEADTPDNFQSRRPNTSFCFLDIRSPGLGDTAMYLCATSRAPGGAGANVLTFGAGSRLTVL.

The V call is TRBV7-9, the J call TRBJ2-1; the match to TRBD2 covers 10 bases. The V gene's germline CDR1 is SEHNR and CDR2 FQNEAQ (reference sequence). This CDR3 spans 19 amino acids. The ends lost 5 bases at V and 8 bases at J; junction bases unmatched: 21. For the CDR3, the DNA is TGTGCCAGCAGCCCGTATTCCCTCCCAGGACTAGCGGTCGTGGATGAGCAGTTCTTC. Encoded protein: CASSPYSLPGLAVVDEQFF.

The V call is TRBV11-2, the J call TRBJ2-3; 7 bases align to TRBD2. V lost 1 base and J lost 2; bases outside the gene matches: 3. Per germline, CDR1 SGHAT and CDR2 FQNNGV. This CDR3 contains 15 residues. CDR3: CASSLGGGATDTQYF. The CDR3 coding sequence is TGTGCCAGCAGCTTAGGGGGGGGTGCCACAGATACGCAGTATTTT.

V is TRBV4-3 and J is TRBJ1-4, with D uncertain. Deletions cut 1 base from V and 11 bases from J, with 14 bases between. The CDR3 length is 14 residues. Per the germline V gene, CDR1 is LGHNA and CDR2 is YSLEER. The CDR3, as DNA: TGCGCCAGCAGCCAAGCACAGAACCCGCGGAAACTGTTTTTT. It yields the protein CASSQAQNPRKLFF.

The chain combines TRBV18 with TRBJ2-7; D is possibly TRBD2 (6 bases). This CDR3 has 14 amino acids. The V end was cut by 4 bases, the J end by 0 bases, with 10 bases between. The germline V gene has CDR1 KGHSH and CDR2 LQKENI. The CDR3 spells CASSRGLSSYEQYF. The DNA of the CDR3 is TGTGCCAGCTCACGGGGACTGAGCTCCTACGAGCAGTACTTC.

This clone is classed as medium-sized. CDR3 residues: CASSPREVVSQPQHF. The DNA for the CDR3 is TGCGCCAGCAGCCCACGCGAGGTGGTGAGTCAGCCCCAGCATTTT. The chain uses TRBV4-1 and TRBJ1-5; no clear D. Trimming left V 4 bases short and J 6 bases short, with 16 bases between. CDR3 length equals 15 residues. Germline V gene data show CDR1 as MGHRA and CDR2 as YSYEKL.

The chain recombines TRBV28 with TRBJ1-5; no clear D. Germline loops: CDR1 MDHEN, CDR2 SYDVKM. CDR3 length: 15 amino acids. The V gene lost 1 base and the J gene lost 4 bases, with 11 bases spanning the gap. The CDR3 protein is CASSLFPTLNQPQHF. Here the CDR3 DNA reads TGTGCCAGCAGTTTATTCCCTACTCTTAATCAGCCCCAGCATTTT.

This sequence joins TRBV28 and TRBJ1-2, with 7 positions matching TRBD1. Unmatched junction bases numbered 8, after V lost 6 bases and J lost 4 bases. Germline values: CDR1 MDHEN, CDR2 SYDVKM. The CDR3 is made up of 14 amino acids. DNA for the CDR3: TGTGCCAGCAGGGGACAGACCGGTCCCTATGGCTACACCTTC. It encodes CASRGQTGPYGYTF.

The genes are TRBV5-6 and TRBJ2-7, with 8 positions matching TRBD1. CDR3 length: 16 residues. V shed 3 bases and J 1 base; nucleotides not matched to a gene: 9. The germline gives CDR1 SGHDT, CDR2 YYEEEE. DNA for the CDR3: TGTGCCAGCAGCTCCACCGGACAGGGTTTATCCTACGAGCAGTACTTC. This codes for CASSSTGQGLSYEQYF. The whole variable domain, filled in from reference TRBV5-6 and TRBJ2-7, reads DAGVTQSPTHLIKTRGQQVTLRCSPKSGHDTVSWYQQALGQGPQFIFQYYEEEERQRGNFPDRFSGHQFPNYSSELNVNALLLGDSALYLCASSSTGQGLSYEQYFGPGTRLTVT.

V and J are TRBV5-1 and TRBJ1-3; D possibly corresponds to TRBD1 (6 bases). Germline V gene lookup returns CDR1 SGHRS and CDR2 YFSETQ. The V gene lost 3 bases and the J gene lost 2 bases, with 9 bases spanning the gap. This CDR3 comprises 14 residues. The CDR3 nucleotides read TGCGCCAGCAGCTCACAGGGAACTGGAAACACCATATATTTT. Translated, it gives CASSSQGTGNTIYF.

V is TRBV9 and J is TRBJ2-3, with D perhaps matching TRBD2 (6 bases). With 0 bases removed from V and 2 bases from J, the gap between germline ends came to 13 bases. CDR1 is SGDLS and CDR2 is YYNGEE in the germline V gene. This CDR3 spans 16 amino acids. The CDR3 is CASSVGIAEATDTQYF. The CDR3 DNA follows: TGTGCCAGCAGCGTAGGAATAGCGGAGGCCACAGATACGCAGTATTTT. Looking up the rest from reference TRBV9 and TRBJ2-3 gives the full variable domain: DSGVTQTPKHLITATGQRVTLRCSPRSGDLSVYWYQQSLDQGLQFLIQYYNGEERAKGNILERFSAQQFPDLHSELNLSSLELGDSALYFCASSVGIAEATDTQYFGPGTRLTVL.

CDR3 nucleotides: TGTGCCAGCAGTTTAGCGACCACCCAGCCCAAAAACATTCAGTACTTC. Its translation is CASSLATTQPKNIQYF. The J gene is TRBJ2-4, the V gene TRBV28; D gene uncertain. Germline CDR1 MDHEN, CDR2 SYDVKM. CDR3 size: 16 residues. V gave up 2 bases and J gave up 2 bases, with 13 bases separating them.

CDR3 in amino acids: CASSSPTSGFTDTQYF. Here the CDR3 DNA reads TGTGCCAGCAGTTCGCCGACTAGCGGATTCACAGATACGCAGTATTTT. The chain recombines TRBV28 with TRBJ2-3; 9 nucleotides agree with TRBD2. CDR3 length equals 16 residues. The germline V gene has CDR1 MDHEN and CDR2 SYDVKM. V lost 4 bases to trimming and J lost 2 bases; unmatched junction nucleotides: 7.

The chain has TRBV11-3 and TRBJ2-3; tentatively, D is TRBD1 (6 bases). CDR1 SGHNT and CDR2 YENEEA come from the germline V gene. The V end lost 1 base, the J end lost 3 bases, and 8 bases lay between the germline ends. The CDR3 length is 14 residues. The CDR3 is CASSLGRGTDTQYF. CDR3 DNA sequence: TGTGCCAGCAGCTTAGGCAGGGGAACAGATACGCAGTATTTT.

This clone appeared a few times. This chain uses TRBV2 with TRBJ2-2; tentative D call: TRBD1 (5 bases). The germline gives CDR1 SNHLY, CDR2 FYNNEI. Trimming removed 7 bases from V and 4 bases from J, with 13 bases in between. This CDR3 is 14 amino acids long. The CDR3 bases are TGTGCCAGCATGAAGGGGCAGCGCACCGGGGAGCTGTTTTTT. Translating it yields CASMKGQRTGELFF. The full variable domain, its missing parts supplied by reference TRBV2 and TRBJ2-2, is EPEVTQTPSHQVTQMGQEVILRCVPISNHLYFYWYRQILGQKVEFLVSFYNNEISEKSEIFDDQFSVERPDGSNFTLKIRSTKLEDSAMYFCASMKGQRTGELFFGEGSRLTVL.

The V call is TRBV5-4, the J call TRBJ2-6; D call uncertain. Germline-derived CDR1 and CDR2 are SGHNT and YYREEE (reference sequence). This CDR3 comprises 18 residues. Trimming pared 0 bases from V and 0 bases from J, leaving 13 bases between. This CDR3 reads CASSLVRPPGSGANVLTF. As DNA, the CDR3 is TGTGCCAGCAGCTTGGTTCGACCACCAGGCTCTGGGGCCAACGTCCTGACTTTC.

To note about this clone: The limits of the CDR3 on the DNA are not certain, so only TCRdb's listed CDR3 is given. V and J are TRBV12-2 and TRBJ2-2; the table's D gene call, TRBD2, was not cross checked with the DNA. TRBV12-2 counts as a pseudogene. The CDR3 adds up to 21 amino acids, both ends counted. The chain's CDR3 is CASRCVASGTQHPANTGELFF.

The chain links TRBV10-3 to TRBJ1-1; possible D gene TRBD1, 6 bases. There are 13 residues in the CDR3. Germline V gene data show CDR1 as ENHRY and CDR2 as SYGVKD. The V and J ends lost 3 bases and 6 bases respectively, with 11 bases between them. CDR3 sequence reads: CAISDRGEAEAFF. The CDR3 nucleotides read TGTGCCATCAGTGACAGGGGAGAGGCTGAAGCTTTCTTT.